These 20 T cell receptor beta chains were all obtained from the same sample, sequenced in a study of T cells in Graves' hyperthyroidism and ophthalmopathy. What was amplified from RNA transcripts were TCR beta CDR3 regions. The TCR CDR3 was amplified in a first-round RT-PCR using the HTBI primer set. TCRdb passed the multiplex PCR reads through MiXCR, listing each CDR3 protein once. The sample records under 550,000 distinct CDR3 sequences, just under 20% being singletons. Sequencing was carried out using blood. These receptor sequences come from a middle-aged man with Graves' ophthalmopathy.

J is TRBJ2-3 and V is TRBV6-2 or TRBV6-3; TRBD1 matches 8 bases. V lost 0 bases and J lost 5; bases outside the gene matches: 7. The germline V gene has CDR1 MNHEY and CDR2 SVGEGT. The CDR3 consists of 16 residues. The CDR3 loop is CASSYSGQGKGDTQYF. CDR3 coding DNA: TGTGCCAGCAGTTACTCAGGACAGGGAAAAGGAGATACGCAGTATTTT.

This clonotype has a count of ten or more. CDR3 sequence (DNA): TGTGCCAGCAGCAGTGCGGGGGTCTCCTACGAGCAGTACTTC. Translated, it gives CASSSAGVSYEQYF. This rearrangement joins TRBV28 to TRBJ2-7, with TRBD2 identical over 7 bases. The CDR3 totals 14 residues. After removal of 6 bases from V and 0 bases from J, the junction contained 5 bases not matched to a gene. Germline V gene lookup returns CDR1 MDHEN and CDR2 SYDVKM.

The chain couples TRBV7-4 to TRBJ2-5, with 9 bases identical to TRBD1. V was clipped by 5 bases and J by 3 bases; unmatched bases: 4. Germline CDR1 SGHVT, CDR2 SQSDAQ. This CDR3 spans 14 amino acids. DNA for the CDR3: TGTGCCAGCAGCGACAGGGGGGCGAAAGAGACCCAGTACTTC. Protein: CASSDRGAKETQYF.

V is TRBV27 and J is TRBJ1-4; D might be TRBD1 (5 bases). CDR3 length: 15 residues. The germline V and J ends were trimmed by 7 bases and 5 bases, with 17 bases remaining between them. Germline CDR1 MNHEY, CDR2 SMNVEV (reference sequence). The CDR3 reads CASTSLGDENEKLFF. The CDR3 nucleotides read TGTGCCAGCACCTCCCTCGGGGACGAAAATGAAAAACTGTTTTTT.

The gene calls are TRBV6-1 and TRBJ1-2; the D gene is possibly TRBD1 (5 bases). V dropped 5 bases and J dropped 1 base, with 14 bases sitting between them. Germline V gene data show CDR1 as MNHNS and CDR2 as SASEGT. The CDR3 extends over 15 amino acids. The CDR3 sequence: CASSSPGGGNYGYTF. CDR3 sequence (DNA): TGTGCCAGCAGTTCCCCCGGGGGGGGTAACTATGGCTACACCTTC.

The chain uses TRBV5-5 and TRBJ2-1; D tentatively reads TRBD1 or TRBD2 (5 bases each). Germline V gene lookup returns CDR1 SGHKS and CDR2 YYEKEE (reference sequence). The CDR3 has 16 amino acids. V lost 4 bases, J lost 2 bases, and 16 bases lay in between. The chain's CDR3 is CASSRHEGLPYNEQFF. The DNA of the CDR3 is TGTGCCAGCAGCCGACATGAGGGGTTGCCCTACAATGAGCAGTTCTTC.

This clonotype was recorded at least ten times. The chain couples TRBV11-2 to TRBJ2-3; tentative D call: TRBD2 (9 bases). Germline lookup yields CDR1 SGHAT and CDR2 FQNNGV. This CDR3 is 17 amino acids long. V lost 7 bases, J lost 1 base, and 21 bases lay in between. The CDR3 DNA follows: TGTGCCAGCACTCCGGGGCTAGCGGGACAGGGCACAGATACGCAGTATTTT. Its protein product is CASTPGLAGQGTDTQYF.

This chain links TRBV9 with TRBJ2-7; a weak D match, TRBD2 (6 bases). Germline CDR1 SGDLS, CDR2 YYNGEE. The length of the CDR3 is 14 residues. Between the trimmed V and J ends, which lost 3 bases and 3 bases, there was a span of 13 bases. CDR3 nucleotides: TGTGCCAGCAGCGCCGGGACTTTCAACTACGAGCAGTACTTC. As protein: CASSAGTFNYEQYF.

This clonotype was seen at least ten times. The V and J genes are TRBV28 and TRBJ2-3; D is undetermined. The CDR3 totals 15 residues. Trimming cost V 1 base and J 6 bases, with 14 bases left between them. Germline loops: CDR1 MDHEN, CDR2 SYDVKM. The CDR3 sequence is CASSLSPPRVDTQYF. DNA of the CDR3: TGTGCCAGCAGTTTATCCCCTCCTCGCGTTGATACGCAGTATTTT.

This clonotype was detected a few times. The chain joins TRBV27 to TRBJ2-7; D gene ambiguous. The CDR3 totals 12 residues. The V gene's germline CDR1 is MNHEY and CDR2 SMNVEV (reference sequence). Trimming stripped 5 bases from V and 5 bases from J, with 10 bases between. In DNA form, the CDR3 reads TGTGCCAGCAGTCCCGGGTCCCACGAGCAGTACTTC. Protein: CASSPGSHEQYF.

This clonotype was detected a few times. This chain connects TRBV2 to TRBJ2-1, with TRBD1 as a possible D gene (8 bases). The CDR3 is 14 residues long. Germline lookup yields CDR1 SNHLY and CDR2 FYNNEI. Trimming cost V 7 bases and J 6 bases, with 16 bases left between them. The CDR3 nucleotides are TGTGCCAGCAAACAGGGGGGGGCAGCCAATGAGCAGTTCTTC. Its protein is CASKQGGAANEQFF.

This clonotype was recorded many times. The J gene is TRBJ2-7, the V gene TRBV7-2, with a possible D match to TRBD2 (6 bases). The CDR3 runs 12 residues. Germline V gene sequence: CDR1 SGHTA, CDR2 FQGNSA. V was cut by 4 bases and J by 8 bases, with 12 bases left in between. The CDR3 sequence is CASSYGAGKQYF. CDR3 DNA: TGTGCCAGCAGCTATGGGGCGGGGAAGCAGTACTTC.

This clonotype appeared many times. The V call is TRBV18, the J call TRBJ1-2; possible D gene TRBD1, 5 bases. This CDR3 comprises 14 residues. V dropped 3 bases and J dropped 6 bases, with 14 bases sitting between them. The germline CDR1 and CDR2 sequences are KGHSH and LQKENI. The DNA of the CDR3 is TGTGCCAGCTCACCCGGAGGGCAGGGTGATGGCTACACCTTC. Its protein is CASSPGGQGDGYTF.

This clonotype was counted a few times. The rearrangement links TRBV3-1 to TRBJ1-1; D is possibly TRBD1 (5 bases). Germline V CDR1 and CDR2: LGHDT, YNNKEL (reference sequence). The CDR3 contains 14 residues. The germline V and J ends were trimmed by 8 bases and 1 base, with 14 bases remaining between them. The CDR3 sequence: CASRPTDRNTEAFF. In DNA, the CDR3 is TGTGCCAGCCGACCGACAGACCGGAACACTGAAGCTTTCTTT.

This clonotype came up a few times. The chain couples TRBV6-1 to TRBJ2-1; TRBD1 matches at 9 bases. V gave up 2 bases and J gave up 4 bases; unmatched junction bases: 3. The CDR3 is made up of 15 amino acids. Looked up from germline, CDR1 is MNHNS and CDR2 is SASEGT. CDR3 in DNA: TGTGCCAGCAGTGAAATGGGACAGGGTTACAATGAGCAGTTCTTC. Protein product: CASSEMGQGYNEQFF.

This clonotype was counted a few times. The chain joins TRBV19 to TRBJ1-5; no clear D. Germline V gives CDR1 LNHDA, CDR2 SQIVND (reference sequence). The CDR3 length is 15 residues. The V end was cut by 3 bases, the J end by 1 base, with 10 bases between. The CDR3 DNA follows: TGTGCCAGTAGTATTGTGATAACCAGCAATCAGCCCCAGCATTTT. Protein sequence: CASSIVITSNQPQHF.

A word on this clonotype: One junction end does not reproduce the germline sequence, and a read error may be involved. CDR3 sequence reads: CSAREGQPSCEQYF. CDR3 coding DNA: TGCAGTGCTAGAGAAGGACAGCCCTCCTGCGAGCAGTACTTC. The J gene is TRBJ2-7, the V gene TRBV20-1, with a possible D match to TRBD1 (6 bases). CDR1 DFQATT and CDR2 SNEGSKA come from the germline V gene (reference sequence). The CDR3 length is 14 residues.

This clonotype was seen a few times. V usage is TRBV20-1 and J usage is TRBJ2-5; 13 bases are a match to TRBD2. Losses at the gene ends were 6 bases for V and 5 bases for J; bases not matched to a gene: 15. From germline, CDR1 is DFQATT and CDR2 SNEGSKA (reference sequence). The CDR3 is made up of 17 amino acids. The CDR3 DNA follows: TGCAGTGCCTTAGCCCTACCCGGACTAGCGGGAGTGGAGACCCAGTACTTC. Its translation: CSALALPGLAGVETQYF.

CDR3 nucleotide sequence: TGTGCCACCAGTGATAATAAGGGCGGCCCTAGCACAGATACGCAGTATTTT. Its translation is CATSDNKGGPSTDTQYF. This chain joins TRBV24-1 and TRBJ2-3; D call uncertain. V lost 3 bases, J lost 0 bases, and 15 bases lay in between. The germline V gene has CDR1 KGHDR and CDR2 SFDVKD. CDR3 length: 17 residues.

This clonotype was detected ten times or more. The V gene is TRBV7-9, the J gene TRBJ2-1; D remains unclear. This CDR3 is 16 amino acids long. CDR1 and CDR2 from the germline V gene are SEHNR and FQNEAQ (reference sequence). V lost 6 bases, J lost 2 bases, and 17 bases lay in between. CDR3 nucleotide sequence: TGTGCCAGCAGTCATAGTGGGTTGCGGACCTACAATGAGCAGTTCTTC. Translated: CASSHSGLRTYNEQFF.